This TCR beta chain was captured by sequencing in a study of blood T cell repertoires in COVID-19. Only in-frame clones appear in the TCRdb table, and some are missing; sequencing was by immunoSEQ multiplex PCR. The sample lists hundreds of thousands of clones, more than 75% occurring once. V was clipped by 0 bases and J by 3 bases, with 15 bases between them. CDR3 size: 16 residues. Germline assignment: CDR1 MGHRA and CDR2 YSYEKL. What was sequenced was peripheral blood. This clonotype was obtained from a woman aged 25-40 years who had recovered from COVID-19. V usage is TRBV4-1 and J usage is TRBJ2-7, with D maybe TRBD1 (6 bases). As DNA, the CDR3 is TGCGCCAGCAGCCAAGATCTGATTCAGGGGTTCTACGAGCAGTACTTC. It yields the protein CASSQDLIQGFYEQYF.